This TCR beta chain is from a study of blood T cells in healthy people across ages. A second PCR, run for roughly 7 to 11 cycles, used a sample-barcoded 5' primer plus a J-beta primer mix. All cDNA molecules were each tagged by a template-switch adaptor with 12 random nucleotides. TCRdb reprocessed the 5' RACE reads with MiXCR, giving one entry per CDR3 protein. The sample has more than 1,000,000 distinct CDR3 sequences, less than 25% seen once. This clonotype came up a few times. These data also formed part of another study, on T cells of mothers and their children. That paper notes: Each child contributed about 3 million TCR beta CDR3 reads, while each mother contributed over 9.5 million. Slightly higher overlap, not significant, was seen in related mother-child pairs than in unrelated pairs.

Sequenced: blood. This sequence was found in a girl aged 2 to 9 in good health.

The CDR3 sequence: CASSGRQSGNSPLHF. CDR3 nucleotide sequence: TGTGCCAGCAGTGGGAGACAGAGCGGGAATTCACCCCTCCACTTT. The chain carries TRBV25-1 and TRBJ1-6; tentatively, D is TRBD1 (5 bases). V lost 4 bases and J 7 bases, leaving 14 bases between the germline ends. The CDR3 consists of 15 residues. Germline V gene sequence: CDR1 MGHDK, CDR2 SYGVNS.